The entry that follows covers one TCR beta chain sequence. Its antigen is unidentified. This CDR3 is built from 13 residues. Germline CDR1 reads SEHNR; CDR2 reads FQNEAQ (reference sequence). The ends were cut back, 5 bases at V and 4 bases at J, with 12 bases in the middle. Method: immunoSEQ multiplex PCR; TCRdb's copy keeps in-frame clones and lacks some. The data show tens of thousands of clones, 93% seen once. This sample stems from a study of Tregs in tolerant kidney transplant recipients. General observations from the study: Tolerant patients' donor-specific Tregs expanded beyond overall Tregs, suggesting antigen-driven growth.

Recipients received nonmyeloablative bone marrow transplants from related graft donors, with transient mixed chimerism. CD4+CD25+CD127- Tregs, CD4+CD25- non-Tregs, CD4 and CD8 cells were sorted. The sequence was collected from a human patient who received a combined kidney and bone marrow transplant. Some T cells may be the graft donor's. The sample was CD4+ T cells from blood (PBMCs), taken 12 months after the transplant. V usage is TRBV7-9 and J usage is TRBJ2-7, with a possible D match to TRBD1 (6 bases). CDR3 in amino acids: CASSRTTGYEQYF. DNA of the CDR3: TGTGCCAGCAGCCGAACTACAGGGTACGAGCAGTACTTC. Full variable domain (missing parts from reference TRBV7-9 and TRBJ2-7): DTGVSQNPRHKITKRGQNVTFRCDPISEHNRLYWYRQTLGQGPEFLTYFQNEAQLEKSRLLSDRFSAERPKGSFSTLEIQRTEQGDSAMYLCASSRTTGYEQYFGPGTRLTVT.